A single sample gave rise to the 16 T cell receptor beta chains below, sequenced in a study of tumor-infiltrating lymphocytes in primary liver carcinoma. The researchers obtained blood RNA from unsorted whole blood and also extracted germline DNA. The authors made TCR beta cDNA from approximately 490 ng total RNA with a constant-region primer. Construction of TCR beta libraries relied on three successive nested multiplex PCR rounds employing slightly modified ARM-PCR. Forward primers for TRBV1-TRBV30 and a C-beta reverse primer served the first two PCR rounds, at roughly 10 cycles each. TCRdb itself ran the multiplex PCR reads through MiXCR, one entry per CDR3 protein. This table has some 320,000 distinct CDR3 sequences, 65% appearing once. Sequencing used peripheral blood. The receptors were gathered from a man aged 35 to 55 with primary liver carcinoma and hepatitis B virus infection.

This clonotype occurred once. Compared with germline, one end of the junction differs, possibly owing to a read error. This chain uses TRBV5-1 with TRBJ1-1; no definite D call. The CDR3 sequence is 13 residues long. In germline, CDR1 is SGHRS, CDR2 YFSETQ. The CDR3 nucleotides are TGCGCCAGCAGCTTGGGAGGGAACACTGAAGTTCTCTTT. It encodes CASSLGGNTEVLF.

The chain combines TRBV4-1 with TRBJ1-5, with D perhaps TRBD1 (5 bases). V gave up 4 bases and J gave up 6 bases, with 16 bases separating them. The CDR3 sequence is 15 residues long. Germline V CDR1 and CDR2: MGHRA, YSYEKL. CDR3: CASSPRFQGGQPQHF. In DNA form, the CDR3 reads TGCGCCAGCAGCCCTCGATTCCAGGGCGGTCAGCCCCAGCATTTT.

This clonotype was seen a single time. CDR3 protein: CLSSEARARDYNEQFF. CDR3 sequence (DNA): TGTCTCAGCAGTGAAGCGAGGGCTAGGGACTACAATGAGCAGTTCTTC. The genes are TRBV6-1 and TRBJ2-1; maybe TRBD2 (5 bases). The length of the CDR3 is 16 residues. CDR1 MNHNS and CDR2 SASEGT come from the germline V gene.

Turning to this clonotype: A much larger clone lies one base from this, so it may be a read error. CDR3 in amino acids: CASSETFDSCGYGYTF. For the CDR3, the DNA is TGCGCCAGCAGCGAGACTTTTGACAGCTGCGGTTATGGCTACACCTTC. The J gene is TRBJ1-2, the V gene TRBV4-1; possibly TRBD1 for D (5 bases). V lost 5 bases, J lost 5 bases, and 21 bases lay in between. CDR1 is MGHRA, CDR2 YSYEKL, per germline. The CDR3 sequence is 16 residues long.

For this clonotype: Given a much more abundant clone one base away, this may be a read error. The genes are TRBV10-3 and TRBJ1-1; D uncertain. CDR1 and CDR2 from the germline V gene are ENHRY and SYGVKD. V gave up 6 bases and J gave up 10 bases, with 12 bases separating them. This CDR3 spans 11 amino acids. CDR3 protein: CAISDGFGAFF. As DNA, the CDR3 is TGTGCCATCAGCGACGGCTTTGGAGCTTTCTTT.

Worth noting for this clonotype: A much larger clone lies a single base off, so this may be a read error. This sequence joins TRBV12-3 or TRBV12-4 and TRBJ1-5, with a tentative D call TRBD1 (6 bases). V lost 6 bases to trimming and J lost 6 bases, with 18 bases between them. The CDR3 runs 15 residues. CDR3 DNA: TGTGCCAGCAGGCCCGGACAGAGGGCGGGTCAGCCCCAGCATTTT. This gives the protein CASRPGQRAGQPQHF.

The chain's CDR3 is CAWSGTKSIGELFF. DNA for the CDR3: TGTGCCTGGAGCGGGACCAAATCCATCGGGGAGCTGTTTTTT. The genes are TRBV30 and TRBJ2-2, with D tentatively TRBD1 or TRBD2 (5 bases each). CDR3 length: 14 residues. V was trimmed by 3 bases and J by 7 bases, leaving 15 bases between them. CDR1 and CDR2 from the germline V gene are GTSNPN and SVGIG (reference sequence).

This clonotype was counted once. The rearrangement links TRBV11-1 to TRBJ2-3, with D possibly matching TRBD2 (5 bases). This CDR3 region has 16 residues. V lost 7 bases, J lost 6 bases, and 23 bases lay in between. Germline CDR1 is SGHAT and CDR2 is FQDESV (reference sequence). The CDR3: CASTPLGLAVRDTQYF. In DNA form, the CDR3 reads TGTGCCAGCACCCCCTTGGGCCTAGCTGTGAGGGATACGCAGTATTTT.

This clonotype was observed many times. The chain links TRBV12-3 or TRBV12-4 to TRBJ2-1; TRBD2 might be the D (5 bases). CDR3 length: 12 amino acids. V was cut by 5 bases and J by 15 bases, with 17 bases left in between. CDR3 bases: TGTGCCAGCAGTGGGATTGGGAGAGGTGGGTTCTTC. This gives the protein CASSGIGRGGFF.

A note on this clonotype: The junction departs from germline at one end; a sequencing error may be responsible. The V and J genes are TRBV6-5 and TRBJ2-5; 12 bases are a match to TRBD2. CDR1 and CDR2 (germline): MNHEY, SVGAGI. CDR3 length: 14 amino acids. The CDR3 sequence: CANSVTSGRETQYF. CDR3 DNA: TGTGCCAACAGTGTGACTAGCGGGAGAGAAACCCAGTACTTC.

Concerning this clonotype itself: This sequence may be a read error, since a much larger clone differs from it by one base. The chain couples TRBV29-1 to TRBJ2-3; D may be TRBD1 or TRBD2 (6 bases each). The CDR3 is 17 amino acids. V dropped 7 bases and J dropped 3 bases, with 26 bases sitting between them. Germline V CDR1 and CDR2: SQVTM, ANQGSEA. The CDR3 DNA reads TGCAGCGCTGGCGGGACCCCCGGGACACGGAAAACAGATACGCAGTATTTT. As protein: CSAGGTPGTRKTDTQYF.

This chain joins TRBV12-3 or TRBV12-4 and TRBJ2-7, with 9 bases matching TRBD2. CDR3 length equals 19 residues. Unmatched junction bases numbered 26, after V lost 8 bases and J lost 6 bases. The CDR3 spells CASSSRRPGSGRVRPEQYF. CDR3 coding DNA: TGTGCCAGCTCCTCCCGTCGGCCCGGTAGCGGGAGAGTTAGGCCCGAGCAGTACTTC.

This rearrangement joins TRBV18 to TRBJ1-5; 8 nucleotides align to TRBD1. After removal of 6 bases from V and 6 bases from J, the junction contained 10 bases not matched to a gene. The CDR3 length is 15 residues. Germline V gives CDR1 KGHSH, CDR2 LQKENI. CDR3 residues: CASSPGQGSGQPQHF. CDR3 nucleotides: TGTGCCAGCTCGCCCGGACAGGGAAGCGGTCAGCCCCAGCATTTT.

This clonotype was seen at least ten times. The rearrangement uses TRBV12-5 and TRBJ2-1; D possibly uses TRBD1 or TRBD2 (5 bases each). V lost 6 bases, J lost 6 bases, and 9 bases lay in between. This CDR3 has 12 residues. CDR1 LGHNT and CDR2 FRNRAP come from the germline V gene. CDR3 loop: CASGGPGNEQFF. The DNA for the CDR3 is TGTGCTAGTGGGGGACCAGGCAATGAGCAGTTCTTC. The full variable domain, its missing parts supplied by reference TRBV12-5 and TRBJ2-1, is DARVTQTPRHKVTEMGQEVTMRCQPILGHNTVFWYRQTMMQGLELLAYFRNRAPLDDSGMPKDRFSAEMPDATLATLKIQPSEPRDSAVYFCASGGPGNEQFFGPGTRLTVL.

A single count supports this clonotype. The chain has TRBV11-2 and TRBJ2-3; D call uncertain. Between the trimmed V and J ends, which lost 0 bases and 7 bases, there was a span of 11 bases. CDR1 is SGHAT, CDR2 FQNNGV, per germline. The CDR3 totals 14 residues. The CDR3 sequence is CASSLDWASNTQYF. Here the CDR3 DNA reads TGTGCCAGCAGCTTAGATTGGGCATCGAATACGCAGTATTTT.

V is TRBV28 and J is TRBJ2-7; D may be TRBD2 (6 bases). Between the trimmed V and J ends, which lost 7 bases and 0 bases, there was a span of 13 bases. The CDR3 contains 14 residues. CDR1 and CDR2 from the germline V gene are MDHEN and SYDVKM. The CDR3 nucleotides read TGTGCCAGCAAAAATAGCGGCAGCTCCTACGAGCAGTACTTC. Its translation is CASKNSGSSYEQYF.